The sequence of this T cell receptor (beta chain) was determined in a study of shared clonotypes between healthy human individuals. Whole-study results and caveats: Across a handful of donors, naive CD4 shared 5% to 6%, naive CD8 less than 4%, memory CD4 over 2%, memory CD8 around 0.42%. What naive subsets generally showed was a larger estimated richness than memory subsets showed.

The germline V and J ends were trimmed by 5 bases and 1 base, with 8 bases remaining between them. Germline V gene data show CDR1 as SNHLY and CDR2 as FYNNEI. The CDR3 is 14 residues long. Assay: immunoSEQ multiplex PCR; the TCRdb copy retains only in-frame clones and omits some. The sample holds hundreds of thousands of clones; 74% are singletons and the top ten take approximately 1.8%. Every donor, a Caucasian adult, lived in Nashville, Tennessee. Splitting of CD4+ cells produced CD45RA+ naive and CD45RA-negative memory subsets. In this sample, this clone turned up a few times. Its antigen is not known.

This receptor was identified in a woman aged 25-40 years in good health. The chain is built from TRBV2 and TRBJ2-2; tentative D call: TRBD1 (5 bases). The sequenced sample consisted of memory CD4+ T cells sorted from blood. Subset: CD45RA-negative fraction. In DNA, the CDR3 is TGTGCCAGCAGTCCGACAGTGAACACCGGGGAGCTGTTTTTT. Its translation is CASSPTVNTGELFF.